This T cell receptor beta chain was found in a study of neoadjuvant nivolumab and ipilimumab in lung cancer. Whole-study results and caveats: TCR richness and clonality were higher in tumors than adjacent uninvolved lung.

Concerning this clone: The antigen is undetermined. One junction end disagrees with the germline gene, perhaps due to a read error.

Assay: immunoSEQ multiplex PCR; the TCRdb copy retains only in-frame clones and omits some. In the table there are about 18,000 clones, 87% of which are singletons. The CDR3 is 13 residues long. Per the germline V gene, CDR1 is SGHDN and CDR2 is FVKESK. The gene calls are TRBV14 and TRBJ1-2; 7 nucleotides match TRBD1. The starting material was peripheral blood, obtained before neoadjuvant nivolumab, alone or with ipilimumab. The sequence was obtained from an adult with non-small cell lung cancer. Written as DNA, the CDR3 is TGTGCCAGCAGCAAAGAAACAGGGGCTGGCTACACCTTC. Translating it yields CASSKETGAGYTF.